The sample holds a few counts of the clone carrying this T cell receptor (beta chain). As yet, its antigen is unknown. Individual cDNA molecules each received unique molecular identifiers attached to them. MiXCR, run by TCRdb on the 5' RACE reads, gives a single entry per CDR3 protein. The sample records tens of thousands of distinct CDR3 sequences, roughly 12% being singletons. The sample belongs to a study of early T cells in non-severe SARS-CoV-2 infection. Study observations and caveats: A preference for anti-spike CD8 responses marked VDJdb matching, which missed private and CD4 specificities.

This receptor was obtained from an adult who was a healthcare worker with PCR-confirmed SARS-CoV-2 infection or an uninfected control (not recorded which). The sample consisted of whole blood.

CDR3 residues: CSAGQAHTDTQYF. The CDR3, as DNA: TGCAGTGCCGGGCAGGCTCACACAGATACGCAGTATTTT. The chain combines TRBV20-1 with TRBJ2-3; D ambiguous. CDR3 size: 13 residues. V was cut by 6 bases and J by 2 bases, with 12 bases left in between. Per germline, CDR1 DFQATT and CDR2 SNEGSKA (reference sequence).